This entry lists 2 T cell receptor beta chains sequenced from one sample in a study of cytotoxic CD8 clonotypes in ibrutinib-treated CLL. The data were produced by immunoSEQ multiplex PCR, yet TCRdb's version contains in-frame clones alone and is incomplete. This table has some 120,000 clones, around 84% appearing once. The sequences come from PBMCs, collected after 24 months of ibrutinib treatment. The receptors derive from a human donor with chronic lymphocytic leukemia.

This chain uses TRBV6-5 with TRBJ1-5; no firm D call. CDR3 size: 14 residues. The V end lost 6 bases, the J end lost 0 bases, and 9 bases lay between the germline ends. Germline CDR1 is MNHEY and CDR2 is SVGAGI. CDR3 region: CASSVRISNQPQHF. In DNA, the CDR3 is TGTGCCAGCAGCGTCCGGATTAGCAATCAGCCCCAGCATTTT.

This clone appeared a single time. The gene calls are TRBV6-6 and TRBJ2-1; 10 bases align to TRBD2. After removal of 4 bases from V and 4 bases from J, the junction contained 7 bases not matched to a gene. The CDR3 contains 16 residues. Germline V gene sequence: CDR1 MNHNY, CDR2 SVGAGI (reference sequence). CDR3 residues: CASSSLSGGAYNEQFF. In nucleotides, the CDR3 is TGTGCCAGCAGTTCCTTAAGCGGGGGGGCTTACAATGAGCAGTTCTTC.